This T cell receptor (beta chain) comes out of a study of shared clonotypes between healthy human individuals. Study findings and constraints: Generation probabilities were higher for clonotypes shared across all four sorted-subset donors than for unshared ones. Compared with memory subsets, naive subsets generally had larger estimated richness.

In the case of this clone: The antigen is not known.

CD45RO-negative, CCR7-selected cells formed the naive CD8 fraction, which excluded terminally differentiated effector memory CD45RA+ cells. V was shortened by 2 bases and J by 3 bases, with 11 bases between the two germline ends. Per the germline V gene, CDR1 is GTSNPN and CDR2 is SVGIG (reference sequence). This CDR3 has 13 amino acids. In the study's own analysis: ImmunoSEQ only sent back junction sequences with no quality scores, so filtering was done differently. Repertoires were generated with immunoSEQ multiplex PCR, while TCRdb's copy carries only in-frame clones and drops some. For V, J and clone size, that table is used; D and trimming come from the DNA. Here the sample spans under 1 million clones, roughly 92% being singletons.

The chain recombines TRBV30 with TRBJ2-7; the D gene is possibly TRBD2 (6 bases). The sequenced material came from naive CD8+ T cells sorted from blood. This sequence was found in a man aged 25 to 40 in good health. The CDR3 DNA reads TGTGCCTGGAGTCCATTAGCGGTCTACGAGCAGTACTTC. This gives the protein CAWSPLAVYEQYF.